These 17 T cell receptor beta chains came from one sample sequenced in a study of blood T cell repertoires in COVID-19. TCRdb's table, derived via immunoSEQ multiplex PCR, lists solely in-frame clones and lacks some. The sample contains roughly 430,000 clones, nearly 90% of which appear only once. Sequencing was done on a sample of PBMCs or T cells enriched from blood (not recorded which). These receptors all stem from a woman younger than 35 who had been exposed to COVID-19.

The chain carries TRBV7-2 and TRBJ2-1; D is unresolved. V was cut by 5 bases and J by 1 base, with 15 bases left in between. The CDR3 totals 16 residues. Germline V gives CDR1 SGHTA, CDR2 FQGNSA. For the CDR3, the DNA is TGTGCCAGCAGCACCACTTCGACAATTTCCTACAATGAGCAGTTCTTC. Translating it yields CASSTTSTISYNEQFF.

This clone was observed a handful of times. V usage is TRBV6-5 and J usage is TRBJ1-1; maybe TRBD1 (5 bases). This CDR3 comprises 14 residues. The V and J ends lost 0 bases and 3 bases respectively, with 8 bases between them. Germline values: CDR1 MNHEY, CDR2 SVGAGI. CDR3 sequence reads: CASSYSGADTEAFF. In nucleotides, the CDR3 is TGTGCCAGCAGTTACTCAGGGGCCGACACTGAAGCTTTCTTT.

The CDR3 nucleotides are TGTGCCATCAAGGCGACTAGCGTCTACAATGAGCAGTTCTTC. This sequence encodes CAIKATSVYNEQFF. The chain uses TRBV10-3 and TRBJ2-1, with 8 bases aligning to TRBD2. The CDR3 runs 14 residues. The V and J ends lost 7 bases and 3 bases, in that order; junction bases with no gene match: 5. CDR1 ENHRY and CDR2 SYGVKD come from the germline V gene.

This clone has a handful of counts. The chain employs TRBV4-1 and TRBJ1-1; no reliable D call. This CDR3 contains 14 residues. V lost 0 bases and J lost 6, with 11 bases in between. Looked up from germline, CDR1 is MGHRA and CDR2 is YSYEKL. For the CDR3, the DNA is TGCGCCAGCAGCCAAGAACGCGTTTATGCTGAAGCTTTCTTT. It yields the protein CASSQERVYAEAFF.

This clone has just one count. This chain uses TRBV7-9 with TRBJ2-5; 10 bases map to TRBD2. The germline V gene encodes CDR1 SEHNR and CDR2 FQNEAQ (reference sequence). The CDR3 has 14 residues. With V trimmed by 5 bases and J by 5 bases, 5 bases remained unmatched. The CDR3: CASSLSGGVETQYF. For the CDR3, the DNA is TGTGCCAGCAGCCTAAGCGGGGGGGTTGAGACCCAGTACTTC.

This chain joins TRBV27 and TRBJ2-7, with D unclear. The germline V gene has CDR1 MNHEY and CDR2 SMNVEV (reference sequence). The CDR3 extends over 11 amino acids. Trimming removed 4 bases at V and 6 bases at J, with 7 bases between. The CDR3 DNA sequence: TGTGCCAGCAGTTCCCCTCTCGAGCAGTACTTC. This encodes CASSSPLEQYF.

This clone was counted a few times. The chain is built from TRBV5-4 and TRBJ1-2; tentative D call: TRBD1 (6 bases). This CDR3 is built from 15 residues. The V end was cut by 2 bases, the J end by 4 bases, with 15 bases between. The germline gives CDR1 SGHNT, CDR2 YYREEE (reference sequence). The CDR3: CASSFTGKESYGYTF. The CDR3 DNA follows: TGTGCCAGCAGCTTCACAGGGAAAGAATCCTATGGCTACACCTTC.

This clone turned up a few times. The chain joins TRBV4-1 to TRBJ2-7; D is possibly TRBD2 (5 bases). The CDR3 is made up of 16 amino acids. CDR1 and CDR2 (germline): MGHRA, YSYEKL. Trimming stripped 4 bases from V and 0 bases from J, with 16 bases between. CDR3 sequence reads: CASSPNPRGSSYEQYF. CDR3 in DNA: TGCGCCAGCAGCCCCAACCCTCGTGGGAGCTCCTACGAGCAGTACTTC.

With regard to this clone: The sample holds other DNA sequences that translate to the same CDR3. The V call is TRBV19, the J call TRBJ2-7, with TRBD1 as a possible D gene (6 bases). V lost 1 base to trimming and J lost 3 bases, with 10 bases between them. Germline assignment: CDR1 LNHDA and CDR2 SQIVND (reference sequence). The CDR3 totals 14 residues. CDR3 DNA: TGTGCCAGTAGTATAGGTCAGGGGAGCTACGAGCAGTACTTC. It is translated as CASSIGQGSYEQYF.

The rearrangement joins TRBV7-9 to TRBJ1-5; tentatively, D is TRBD1 (6 bases). In germline, CDR1 is SEHNR, CDR2 FQNEAQ (reference sequence). The V end lost 7 bases, the J end lost 4 bases, and 8 bases lay between the germline ends. This CDR3 has 12 residues. The CDR3 region is CASNRENQPQHF. CDR3 in DNA: TGTGCCAGCAACAGGGAGAATCAGCCCCAGCATTTT.

This clone was picked up one time. This specimen includes other DNA sequences encoding the same CDR3. The J gene is TRBJ2-7, the V gene TRBV19; the D gene is possibly TRBD1 (7 bases). CDR1 and CDR2 from the germline V gene are LNHDA and SQIVND (reference sequence). The length of the CDR3 is 13 residues. V was pared by 4 bases and J by 3 bases, with 10 bases between. The chain's CDR3 is CASSRQGGYEQYF. The CDR3, as DNA: TGTGCCAGTAGTAGACAGGGAGGCTACGAGCAGTACTTC.

This clone was counted once. The chain recombines TRBV10-3 with TRBJ2-1; 11 nucleotides align to TRBD2. CDR1 ENHRY and CDR2 SYGVKD come from the germline V gene. The CDR3 extends over 15 amino acids. Trimming took 8 bases from V and 9 from J; bases not matched to a gene: 12. The DNA of the CDR3 is TGTGCCATCCTGTCACCTAGCGGGAGGATCGGTGAGCAGTTCTTC. It codes for CAILSPSGRIGEQFF.

The chain couples TRBV19 to TRBJ2-3; TRBD1 might be the D (6 bases). Trimming cost V 1 base and J 1 base, with 15 bases left between them. The CDR3 has 17 amino acids. CDR1 and CDR2 from the germline V gene are LNHDA and SQIVND (reference sequence). The CDR3 protein is CASSIGRQAGGTDTQYF. CDR3 coding DNA: TGTGCCAGTAGTATAGGTAGGCAGGCAGGGGGCACAGATACGCAGTATTTT.

The chain employs TRBV13 and TRBJ2-3; 14 nucleotides line up with TRBD2. Trimming cost V 5 bases and J 7 bases; bases outside gene matches: 17. The CDR3 runs to 19 residues. Germline V gene lookup returns CDR1 PRHDT and CDR2 FYEKMQ (reference sequence). The CDR3 region has the DNA TGTGCCAGCAGCGACCCGGGTTTCGAGGGGACTAGCGGGGGTCATACGCAGTATTTT. It translates to CASSDPGFEGTSGGHTQYF.

The V call is TRBV4-1, the J call TRBJ1-1, with no clear D. V shed 1 base and J shed 2 bases, with 5 bases lying between them. The germline gives CDR1 MGHRA, CDR2 YSYEKL. CDR3 length: 13 residues. The CDR3 here is CASSQAFNTEAFF. Here the CDR3 DNA reads TGCGCCAGCAGCCAAGCCTTTAACACTGAAGCTTTCTTT.

The CDR3 spells CASKRTQGGFGEQFF. The CDR3, as DNA: TGTGCCAGTAAACGCACGCAGGGAGGATTTGGTGAGCAGTTCTTC. The chain joins TRBV28 to TRBJ2-1; possible D gene TRBD2, 6 bases. Germline lookup yields CDR1 MDHEN and CDR2 SYDVKM. The length of the CDR3 is 15 residues. Between the trimmed V and J ends, which lost 9 bases and 9 bases, there was a span of 24 bases.

This chain joins TRBV7-9 and TRBJ1-5, with 11 nucleotides matching TRBD1. Trimming removed 5 bases from V and 4 bases from J; junction bases left unmatched: 4. The CDR3 loop spans 15 amino acids. In germline, CDR1 is SEHNR, CDR2 FQNEAQ (reference sequence). In DNA form, the CDR3 reads TGTGCCAGCAGCCTCGGGACAGGGGGGAATCAGCCCCAGCATTTT. It encodes CASSLGTGGNQPQHF.